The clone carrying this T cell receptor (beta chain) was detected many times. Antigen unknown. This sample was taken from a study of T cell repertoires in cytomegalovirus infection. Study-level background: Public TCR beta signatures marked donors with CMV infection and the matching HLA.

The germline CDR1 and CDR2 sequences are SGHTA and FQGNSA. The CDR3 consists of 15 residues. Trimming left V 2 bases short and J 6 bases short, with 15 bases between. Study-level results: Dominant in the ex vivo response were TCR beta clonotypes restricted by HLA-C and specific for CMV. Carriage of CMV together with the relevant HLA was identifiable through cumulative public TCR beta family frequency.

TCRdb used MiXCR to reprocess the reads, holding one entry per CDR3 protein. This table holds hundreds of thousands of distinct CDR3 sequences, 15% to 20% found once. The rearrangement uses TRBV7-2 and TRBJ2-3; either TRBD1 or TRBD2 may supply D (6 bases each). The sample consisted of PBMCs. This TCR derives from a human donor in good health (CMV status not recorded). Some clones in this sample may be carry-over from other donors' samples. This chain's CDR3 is CASSLSGGRGDTQYF. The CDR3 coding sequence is TGTGCCAGCAGCTTAAGTGGGGGGCGTGGGGATACGCAGTATTTT.